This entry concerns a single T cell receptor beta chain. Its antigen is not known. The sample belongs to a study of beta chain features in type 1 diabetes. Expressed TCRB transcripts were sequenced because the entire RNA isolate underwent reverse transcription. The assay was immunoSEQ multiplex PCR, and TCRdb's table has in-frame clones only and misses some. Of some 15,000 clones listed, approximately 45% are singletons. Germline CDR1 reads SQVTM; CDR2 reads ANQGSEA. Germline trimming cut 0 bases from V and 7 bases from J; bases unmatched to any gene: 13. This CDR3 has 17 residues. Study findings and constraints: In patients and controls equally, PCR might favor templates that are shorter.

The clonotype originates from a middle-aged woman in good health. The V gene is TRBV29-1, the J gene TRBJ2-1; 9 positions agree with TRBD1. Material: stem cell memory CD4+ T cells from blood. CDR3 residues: CSVEDLFRDRVRNEQFF. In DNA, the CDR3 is TGCAGCGTTGAAGATCTTTTTAGGGACAGGGTACGGAATGAGCAGTTCTTC.